This TCR beta chain was recovered during a study of regulatory T cells in long-lasting Graves disease. Study context: Antithyroid drugs had been given to newly diagnosed Graves' patients for under 3 months.

Regarding time point: newly diagnosed GD, antithyroid drugs for less than 3 months. Construction of the TCR library relied on RNA isolated from PBMCs. Notes on the study in general: Newly diagnosed disease favored TRBV20-1 and TRBJ2-1 over persistent disease. Lower TCR diversity was seen in persistent Graves' patients than in newly diagnosed ones.

Through Arm-PCR of CDR3 regions and iRepertoire HTBI primers, TCR beta libraries were built. Using its own MiXCR run on the multiplex PCR reads, TCRdb lists one record per CDR3 protein. The sample yields about 240,000 distinct CDR3 sequences, 20% to 25% seen once. The CDR3 is 15 amino acids. The germline CDR1 and CDR2 sequences are SNHLY and FYNNEI. Trimming removed 11 bases at V and 0 bases at J, with 20 bases between. This clonotype occurred many times. The target antigen is unknown. This receptor was taken from a female donor with Graves disease. The genes are TRBV2 and TRBJ2-7; the D gene could be TRBD1 or TRBD2 (5 bases each). The specimen comprised peripheral blood mononuclear cells (PBMCs), sampled at new diagnosis, from a patient treated with antithyroid drugs. The CDR3 nucleotides are TGTGCCGCTAGGTCCGGGACGCAGATCTCCTACGAGCAGTACTTC. As protein: CAARSGTQISYEQYF.